A single sample is the source of the 10 T cell receptor beta chains below, sequenced in a study of patients and donors after allogeneic stem cell transplantation. Via MiXCR, TCRdb re-called the RT-PCR reads, giving one row per CDR3 protein. The sample comprises about 200,000 distinct CDR3 sequences, around two fifths of which are singletons, and 33% rests with the top ten. Sequenced input: blood, either unsorted or a sorted T cell fraction (not recorded which). The receptors shown here come from a human donor who was either an allogeneic HSCT recipient or a stem cell or donor lymphocyte infusion donor (not recorded which). It is not recorded whose cells these are; they may come from a transplant donor.

The rearrangement joins TRBV7-9 to TRBJ2-2, with TRBD2 matching over 12 bases. Germline V gene data show CDR1 as SEHNR and CDR2 as FQNEAQ (reference sequence). V was pared by 2 bases and J by 1 base, with 5 bases of the junction left unmatched. The length of the CDR3 is 18 residues. CDR3 sequence (DNA): TGTGCCAGCAGCTTACTGACTAGCGGGAGATTGAACACCGGGGAGCTGTTTTTT. Amino acids: CASSLLTSGRLNTGELFF.

V and J are TRBV12-3 or TRBV12-4 and TRBJ2-1; D unclear. The CDR3 spans 14 residues. V shed 5 bases and J shed 5 bases, with 13 bases lying between them. The CDR3 is CASSLPLEHNEQFF. The CDR3 DNA is TGTGCCAGCAGTCTGCCCCTTGAGCACAATGAGCAGTTCTTC.

This clonotype was counted only a few times. J is TRBJ1-5 and V is TRBV5-8; D gene unclear. V was clipped by 5 bases and J by 0 bases, with 12 bases between them. Germline V gives CDR1 SGHTS, CDR2 YDEGEE. The CDR3 consists of 15 residues. CDR3 loop: CASRGRMFSNQPQHF. The CDR3 DNA sequence: TGTGCCAGCAGGGGGAGGATGTTTAGCAATCAGCCCCAGCATTTT.

This rearrangement joins TRBV6-5 to TRBJ1-1; D is uncertain. Trimming took off 1 base at V and 5 bases at J, with 14 bases between the two ends. This CDR3 has 15 amino acids. Germline loops: CDR1 MNHEY, CDR2 SVGAGI. In DNA, the CDR3 is TGTGCCAGCAGTTACTTAGCGGGAGGGTATACTGAAGCTTTCTTT. Translation: CASSYLAGGYTEAFF.

V usage is TRBV27 and J usage is TRBJ2-7; D possibly corresponds to TRBD1 (6 bases). V lost 5 bases, J lost 1 base, and 15 bases lay in between. The CDR3 runs to 15 residues. Looked up from germline, CDR1 is MNHEY and CDR2 is SMNVEV (reference sequence). The CDR3 DNA reads TGTGCCAGCAGTCCCGCGGCAGGGGCTTCCTACGAGCAGTACTTC. It translates to CASSPAAGASYEQYF.

This clonotype was detected a few times. This chain uses TRBV4-1 with TRBJ2-2; 10 bases are a match to TRBD2. CDR1 and CDR2 from the germline V gene are MGHRA and YSYEKL. V dropped 4 bases and J dropped 4; count of bases not matched to a gene: 6. The CDR3 contains 16 residues. CDR3 residues: CASSLGLAAPTGELFF. Here the CDR3 DNA reads TGCGCCAGCAGCCTTGGACTAGCGGCCCCCACCGGGGAGCTGTTTTTT.

The chain combines TRBV5-1 with TRBJ1-1, with a tentative D call TRBD1 (6 bases). Trimming took off 6 bases at V and 8 bases at J, with 11 bases between the two ends. Germline CDR1 is SGHRS and CDR2 is YFSETQ. The length of the CDR3 is 11 residues. The CDR3 coding sequence is TGCGCCAGCACGGAAGACAGGGAAGCTTTCTTT. It specifies CASTEDREAFF.

The gene calls are TRBV7-3 and TRBJ2-1; a possible D gene is TRBD1 (6 bases). The V gene's germline CDR1 is SGHTA and CDR2 FQGTGA. CDR3 length: 15 residues. V was trimmed by 9 bases and J by 5 bases, leaving 20 bases between them. The CDR3 bases are TGTGCCAGTGGGCCGAGCCCAGGGGCGAACAATGAGCAGTTCTTC. Its translation is CASGPSPGANNEQFF.

This clonotype was seen more than once but under ten times. The chain recombines TRBV28 with TRBJ1-1, with TRBD1 identical over 7 bases. This CDR3 is 14 amino acids long. CDR1 MDHEN and CDR2 SYDVKM come from the germline V gene. Losses at the gene ends were 4 bases for V and 5 bases for J; bases not matched to a gene: 7. CDR3 residues: CASSSLQGWTEAFF. For the CDR3, the DNA is TGTGCCAGCAGTTCCCTACAGGGGTGGACTGAAGCTTTCTTT.

This chain joins TRBV25-1 and TRBJ1-5, with D unclear. Germline V gene data show CDR1 as MGHDK and CDR2 as SYGVNS. The germline V and J ends were trimmed by 3 bases and 9 bases, with 12 bases remaining between them. The CDR3 totals 13 residues. The CDR3 spells CASSEADGLPQHF. CDR3 DNA: TGTGCCAGCAGTGAGGCAGACGGCCTGCCCCAGCATTTT.